These 24 T cell receptor beta chains were sequenced from one sample in a study of cytomegalovirus exposure and HLA in healthy donors. 13 Jbeta primers and 60 Vbeta primers were used for the PCR. This table comes from immunoSEQ multiplex PCR, and its TCRdb copy is limited to in-frame clones, with some not included. The repertoire holds fewer than 200,000 clones, approximately 81% seen once, with 1.5% in the top ten. The sequencing sample was made of PBMCs. The receptors here all came from a male donor in good health and CMV-seronegative.

About this clone: This specimen includes other DNA sequences encoding the same CDR3. The rearrangement joins TRBV6-1 to TRBJ1-5; D not resolved. With 2 bases removed from V and 4 bases from J, the gap between germline ends came to 6 bases. Per the germline V gene, CDR1 is MNHNS and CDR2 is SASEGT. This CDR3 is built from 13 residues. Here the CDR3 reads CASSESGNQPQHF. The CDR3 nucleotides read TGTGCCAGCAGTGAAAGCGGAAATCAGCCCCAGCATTTT.

The chain employs TRBV7-8 and TRBJ2-7; 8 bases line up with TRBD1. Germline V gives CDR1 SGHVS, CDR2 FQNEAQ. Trimming at V came to 6 bases and at J to 5 bases, leaving 12 bases not matched to a gene. This CDR3 is 15 amino acids long. DNA for the CDR3: TGTGCCAGCAGTCCCGACTGGACAGGGAAAAACGAGCAGTACTTC. It encodes CASSPDWTGKNEQYF.

The J gene is TRBJ1-1, the V gene TRBV7-2, with D possibly being TRBD1 (5 bases). Germline lookup yields CDR1 SGHTA and CDR2 FQGNSA. Trimming shortened V by 5 bases and J by 3 bases, and 10 bases separated the two germline ends. The CDR3 totals 13 residues. Written as DNA, the CDR3 is TGTGCCAGCAGCGCCGACAGTTACACTGAAGCTTTCTTT. Protein sequence: CASSADSYTEAFF.

The chain uses TRBV5-1 and TRBJ1-6; 11 nucleotides line up with TRBD1. From germline, CDR1 is SGHRS and CDR2 YFSETQ. CDR3 length equals 14 residues. Trimming at V came to 4 bases and at J to 14 bases, leaving 8 bases not matched to a gene. The CDR3 DNA sequence: TGCGCCAGCAGCATGGACAGGGGGCTTAAAGCCCTCCACTTT. The encoded protein is CASSMDRGLKALHF.

As for this clone: Compared with germline, one end of the junction differs, possibly owing to a read error. This chain connects TRBV7-9 to TRBJ2-1, with D perhaps TRBD2 (7 bases). The germline V gene has CDR1 SEHNR and CDR2 FQNEAQ (reference sequence). The CDR3 runs to 16 residues. The CDR3 region has the DNA TGTTCCAGCAGTCTCGTAGGGGGGAGGGCCTTTCGTGAGCAGTTCTTC. Translation gives CSSSLVGGRAFREQFF.

The chain uses TRBV7-2 and TRBJ2-7; D might be TRBD2 (5 bases). The V gene lost 4 bases and the J gene lost 3 bases, with 16 bases spanning the gap. Germline values: CDR1 SGHTA, CDR2 FQGNSA. The CDR3 totals 15 residues. The CDR3 region is CASSSIPGMGYEQYF. CDR3 bases: TGTGCCAGCAGCTCCATCCCCGGGATGGGCTACGAGCAGTACTTC.

The chain joins TRBV28 to TRBJ2-7; 10 positions match TRBD1. The CDR3 runs to 16 residues. V shed 6 bases, J shed 1 base, and the junction held 9 bases outside the gene matches. Germline CDR1 MDHEN, CDR2 SYDVKM. The DNA for the CDR3 is TGTGCCAGCAGAAAAAGGGACAGGGGAAGTTCCTACGAGCAGTACTTC. Its translation is CASRKRDRGSSYEQYF.

The V gene is TRBV5-4, the J gene TRBJ2-2, with no clear D. Germline CDR1 reads SGHNT; CDR2 reads YYREEE (reference sequence). This CDR3 contains 13 residues. V was pared by 6 bases and J by 2 bases, with 8 bases between. CDR3 amino acids: CASKTRNTGELFF. The CDR3 DNA is TGTGCCAGCAAGACAAGAAACACCGGGGAGCTGTTTTTT.

This chain connects TRBV5-4 to TRBJ2-5; 7 bases are shared with TRBD1. Germline V gene sequence: CDR1 SGHNT, CDR2 YYREEE (reference sequence). V lost 4 bases to trimming and J lost 2 bases; unmatched junction nucleotides: 5. This CDR3 region has 14 residues. In DNA, the CDR3 is TGTGCCAGCAGCGACTACAGGGGACAAGAGACCCAGTACTTC. Amino acid sequence: CASSDYRGQETQYF.

The chain is built from TRBV6-6 and TRBJ2-7, with a weak D call TRBD2 (6 bases). Germline CDR1 and CDR2: MNHNY and SVGAGI (reference sequence). The germline V and J ends were trimmed by 2 bases and 2 bases, with 7 bases remaining between them. The CDR3 is made up of 13 amino acids. CDR3 sequence: CASSYPGAYEQYF. In DNA, the CDR3 is TGTGCCAGCAGTTACCCGGGGGCCTACGAGCAGTACTTC.

This sequence joins TRBV11-2 and TRBJ2-7; the D gene is possibly TRBD2 (6 bases). The V gene's germline CDR1 is SGHAT and CDR2 FQNNGV. Between the trimmed V and J ends, which lost 1 base and 6 bases, there was a span of 13 bases. CDR3 length: 14 amino acids. The CDR3 sequence is CASSLVGTGVEQYF. The CDR3 DNA sequence: TGTGCCAGCAGCTTAGTTGGGACGGGAGTCGAGCAGTACTTC.

The rearrangement uses TRBV5-1 and TRBJ1-6; D may be TRBD1 (5 bases). CDR1 and CDR2 from the germline V gene are SGHRS and YFSETQ. The CDR3 runs 13 residues. V lost 7 bases and J lost 7, with 12 bases in between. The CDR3, as DNA: TGCGCCAGCCGCCCAGGGAACAATTCACCCCTCCACTTT. Translated: CASRPGNNSPLHF.

This clone occurred a few times. The chain couples TRBV2 to TRBJ1-1; the match to TRBD1 covers 7 bases. Germline trimming cut 0 bases from V and 7 bases from J; bases unmatched to any gene: 2. Germline V gene lookup returns CDR1 SNHLY and CDR2 FYNNEI. The CDR3 is made up of 13 amino acids. The CDR3 coding sequence is TGTGCCAGCAGTGAAGCTTGGACAGGTGAAGCTTTCTTT. It is translated as CASSEAWTGEAFF.

The genes are TRBV10-3 and TRBJ2-7; D is undetermined. CDR1 is ENHRY and CDR2 is SYGVKD in the germline V gene. Deletions cut 8 bases from V and 0 bases from J, with 8 bases between. The length of the CDR3 is 12 residues. CDR3: CAISGSSYEQYF. CDR3 sequence (DNA): TGTGCCATCTCAGGTAGCTCCTACGAGCAGTACTTC.

The chain couples TRBV6-5 to TRBJ1-5, with D possibly being TRBD1 (6 bases). From germline, CDR1 is MNHEY and CDR2 SVGAGI. The germline V and J ends were trimmed by 5 bases and 1 base, with 12 bases remaining between them. This CDR3 is built from 15 residues. The CDR3 here is CASSPRGPSNQPQHF. Here the CDR3 DNA reads TGTGCCAGCAGTCCCAGGGGACCGAGCAATCAGCCCCAGCATTTT.

CDR3 coding DNA: TGTGCCACCGCGGAGACAGGGGCTGGAAACACCATATATTTT. Amino acids: CATAETGAGNTIYF. The V call is TRBV6-1, the J call TRBJ1-3, with 8 bases fitting TRBD1. Germline CDR1 is MNHNS and CDR2 is SASEGT. The CDR3 is 14 amino acids. The trim removed 10 bases at V and 2 bases at J, leaving 7 bases unmatched.

V and J are TRBV5-1 and TRBJ2-1; 15 nucleotides align to TRBD2. With V trimmed by 4 bases and J by 4 bases, 6 bases remained unmatched. CDR1 is SGHRS and CDR2 is YFSETQ in the germline V gene. CDR3 length equals 17 residues. CDR3 DNA: TGCGCCAGCAGCCCAGGGACTAGCGGGAGGCAATACAATGAGCAGTTCTTC. This codes for CASSPGTSGRQYNEQFF.

This clone has only one observation. The chain carries TRBV4-3 and TRBJ2-5, with 7 bases identical to TRBD2. Per the germline V gene, CDR1 is LGHNA and CDR2 is YSLEER. V shed 1 base, J shed 5 bases, and the junction held 19 bases outside the gene matches. The CDR3 is 19 residues long. The CDR3: CASSQAGVGGHGLGETQYF. The CDR3 bases are TGCGCCAGCAGCCAAGCGGGGGTGGGAGGGCACGGGTTAGGGGAGACCCAGTACTTC.

The CDR3 DNA reads as TGTGCCAGCAGCTTAGTCACGCGGGACCTGAACACTGAAGCTTTCTTT. It is translated as CASSLVTRDLNTEAFF. The chain is built from TRBV5-6 and TRBJ1-1, with D possibly being TRBD1 (5 bases). This CDR3 has 16 residues. Trimming took off 2 bases at V and 0 bases at J, with 14 bases between the two ends. Germline-derived CDR1 and CDR2 are SGHDT and YYEEEE.

This clone was counted a single time. The V gene is TRBV2, the J gene TRBJ2-7; no reliable D call. V was shortened by 2 bases and J by 0 bases, with 11 bases between the two germline ends. The CDR3 totals 15 residues. CDR1 and CDR2 (germline): SNHLY, FYNNEI. The CDR3: CASSESPGSSYEQYF. CDR3 coding DNA: TGTGCCAGCAGTGAATCCCCGGGTAGCTCCTACGAGCAGTACTTC.

The chain links TRBV28 to TRBJ2-5; 8 bases align to TRBD2. Unmatched junction bases numbered 7, after V lost 6 bases and J lost 4 bases. Germline V gives CDR1 MDHEN, CDR2 SYDVKM. The CDR3 extends over 14 amino acids. In DNA, the CDR3 is TGTGCCAGCAGCTGGGGTAGCGGGGTAGAGACCCAGTACTTC. It encodes CASSWGSGVETQYF. Full variable domain (missing parts from reference TRBV28 and TRBJ2-5): DVKVTQSSRYLVKRTGEKVFLECVQDMDHENMFWYRQDPGLGLRLIYFSYDVKMKEKGDIPEGYSVSREKKERFSLILESASTNQTSMYLCASSWGSGVETQYFGPGTRLLVL.

V is TRBV6-1 and J is TRBJ1-1; 11 nucleotides agree with TRBD1. Per the germline V gene, CDR1 is MNHNS and CDR2 is SASEGT. The CDR3 contains 15 residues. Trimming took 11 bases from V and 0 from J; bases not matched to a gene: 8. CDR3 sequence reads: CASLGTGGMNTEAFF. As DNA, the CDR3 is TGTGCCTCCTTAGGGACAGGGGGGATGAACACTGAAGCTTTCTTT.

This chain links TRBV7-6 with TRBJ2-7; possible D gene TRBD2, 7 bases. CDR1 SGHVS and CDR2 FNYEAQ come from the germline V gene. The CDR3 loop spans 16 amino acids. V lost 4 bases to trimming and J lost 3 bases, with 19 bases between them. The CDR3 reads CASSSGGGRGVYEQYF. As DNA, the CDR3 is TGTGCCAGCAGCTCCGGGGGCGGGAGAGGGGTCTACGAGCAGTACTTC.

V and J are TRBV5-8 and TRBJ2-1; TRBD2 might be the D (5 bases). The length of the CDR3 is 15 residues. Germline V lookup: CDR1 SGHTS, CDR2 YDEGEE. Trimming cost V 2 bases and J 8 bases, with 17 bases left between them. CDR3 amino acids: CASSFSIMGSDEQFF. As DNA, the CDR3 is TGTGCCAGCAGCTTTTCTATTATGGGGAGCGATGAGCAGTTCTTC.